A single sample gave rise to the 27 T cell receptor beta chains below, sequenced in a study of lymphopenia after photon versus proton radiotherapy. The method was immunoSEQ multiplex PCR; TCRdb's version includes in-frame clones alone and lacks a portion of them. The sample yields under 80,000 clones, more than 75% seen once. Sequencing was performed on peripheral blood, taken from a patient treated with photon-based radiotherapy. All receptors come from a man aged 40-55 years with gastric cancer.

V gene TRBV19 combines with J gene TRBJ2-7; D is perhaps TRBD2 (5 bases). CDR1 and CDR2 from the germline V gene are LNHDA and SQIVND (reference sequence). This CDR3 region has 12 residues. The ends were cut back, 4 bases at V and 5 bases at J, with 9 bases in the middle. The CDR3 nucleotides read TGTGCCAGTAGTACCCCGGGGAACGAGCAGTACTTC. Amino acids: CASSTPGNEQYF.

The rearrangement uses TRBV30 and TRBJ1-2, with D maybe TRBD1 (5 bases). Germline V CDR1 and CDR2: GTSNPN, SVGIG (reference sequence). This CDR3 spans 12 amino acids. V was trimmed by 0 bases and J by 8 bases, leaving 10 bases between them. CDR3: CAWSVPGLGYTF. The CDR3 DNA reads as TGTGCCTGGAGTGTACCGGGACTCGGCTACACCTTC.

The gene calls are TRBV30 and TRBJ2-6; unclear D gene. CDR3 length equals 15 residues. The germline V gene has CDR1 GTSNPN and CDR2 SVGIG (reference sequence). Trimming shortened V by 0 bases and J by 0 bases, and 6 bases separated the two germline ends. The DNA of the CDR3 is TGTGCCTGGAGTGTACTTGTCTCTGGGGCCAACGTCCTGACTTTC. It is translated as CAWSVLVSGANVLTF.

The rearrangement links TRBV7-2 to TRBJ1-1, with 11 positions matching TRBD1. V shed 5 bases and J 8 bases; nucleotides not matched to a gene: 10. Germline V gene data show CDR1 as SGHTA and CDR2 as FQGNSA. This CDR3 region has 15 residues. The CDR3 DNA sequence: TGTGCCAGCAGCACTCGGGTTGGGACAGGGGGAGAAGCTTTCTTT. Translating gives CASSTRVGTGGEAFF.

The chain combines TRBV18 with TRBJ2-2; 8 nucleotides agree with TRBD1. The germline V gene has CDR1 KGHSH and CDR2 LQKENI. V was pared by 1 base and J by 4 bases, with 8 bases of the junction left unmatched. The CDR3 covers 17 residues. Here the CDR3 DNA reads TGTGCCAGCTCACCACAGACAGGGGTCGGTCGCACCGGGGAGCTGTTTTTT. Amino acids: CASSPQTGVGRTGELFF. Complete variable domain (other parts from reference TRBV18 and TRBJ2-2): NAGVMQNPRHLVRRRGQEARLRCSPMKGHSHVYWYRQLPEEGLKFMVYLQKENIIDESGMPKERFSAEFPKEGPSILRIQQVVRGDSAAYFCASSPQTGVGRTGELFFGEGSRLTVL.

CDR3 DNA: TGTGCCAGCAACTCTGACGGAGGGGGCCTTAATAGGGGTCAAGAGACCCAGTACTTC. It is translated as CASNSDGGGLNRGQETQYF. The J gene is TRBJ2-5, the V gene TRBV6-7, with D perhaps matching TRBD1 (7 bases). TRBV6-7 carries the ORF label, with uncertain function. This CDR3 region has 19 residues. V lost 7 bases, J lost 2 bases, and 29 bases lay in between.

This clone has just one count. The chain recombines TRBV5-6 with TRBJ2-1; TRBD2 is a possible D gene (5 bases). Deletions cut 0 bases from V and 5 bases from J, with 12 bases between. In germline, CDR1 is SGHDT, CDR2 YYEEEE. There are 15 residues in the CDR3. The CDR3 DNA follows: TGTGCCAGCAGCTTGGTATCTTTCGGGGACAATGAGCAGTTCTTC. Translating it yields CASSLVSFGDNEQFF.

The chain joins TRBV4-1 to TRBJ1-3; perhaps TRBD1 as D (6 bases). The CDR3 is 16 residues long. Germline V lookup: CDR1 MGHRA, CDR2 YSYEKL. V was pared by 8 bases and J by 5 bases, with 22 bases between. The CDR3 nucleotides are TGCGCCAGCGGATTAACTCCGGACAGTCCCAGAAACACCATATATTTT. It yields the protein CASGLTPDSPRNTIYF.

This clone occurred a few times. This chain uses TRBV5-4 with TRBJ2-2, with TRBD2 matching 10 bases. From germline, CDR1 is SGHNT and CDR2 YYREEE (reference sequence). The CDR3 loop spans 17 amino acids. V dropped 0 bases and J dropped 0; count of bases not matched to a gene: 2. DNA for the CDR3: TGTGCCAGCAGCTTGGGGCTAGCGGGGGCGAACACCGGGGAGCTGTTTTTT. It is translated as CASSLGLAGANTGELFF.

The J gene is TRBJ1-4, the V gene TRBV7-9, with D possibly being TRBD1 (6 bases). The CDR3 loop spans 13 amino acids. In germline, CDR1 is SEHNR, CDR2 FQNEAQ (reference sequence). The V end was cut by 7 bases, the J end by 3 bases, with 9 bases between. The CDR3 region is CASNRQANEKLFF. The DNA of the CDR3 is TGTGCCAGCAACCGACAGGCTAATGAAAAACTGTTTTTT.

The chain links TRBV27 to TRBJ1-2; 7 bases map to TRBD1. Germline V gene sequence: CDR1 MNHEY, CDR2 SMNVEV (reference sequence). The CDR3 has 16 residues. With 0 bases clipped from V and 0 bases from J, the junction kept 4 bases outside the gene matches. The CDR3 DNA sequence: TGTGCCAGCAGTTTATCCCAGGGGGGCGCTAACTATGGCTACACCTTC. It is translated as CASSLSQGGANYGYTF.

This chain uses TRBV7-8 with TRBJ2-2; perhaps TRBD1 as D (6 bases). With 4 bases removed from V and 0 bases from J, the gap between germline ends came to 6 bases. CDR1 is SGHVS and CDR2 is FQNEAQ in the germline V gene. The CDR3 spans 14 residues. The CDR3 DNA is TGTGCCAGCAGCTACAGGGCGAACACCGGGGAGCTGTTTTTT. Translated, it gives CASSYRANTGELFF.

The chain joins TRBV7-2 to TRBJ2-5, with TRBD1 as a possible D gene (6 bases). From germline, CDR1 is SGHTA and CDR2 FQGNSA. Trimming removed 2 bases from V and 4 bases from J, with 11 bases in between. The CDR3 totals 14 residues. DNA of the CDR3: TGTGCCAGCAGCTTATCTGGGGGCTCAGAGACCCAGTACTTC. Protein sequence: CASSLSGGSETQYF.

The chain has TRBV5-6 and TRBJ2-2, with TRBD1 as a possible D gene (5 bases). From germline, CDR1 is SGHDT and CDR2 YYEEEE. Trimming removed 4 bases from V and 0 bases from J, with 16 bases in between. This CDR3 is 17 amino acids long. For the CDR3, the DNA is TGTGCCAGCAGCCGGTTCACAGGATACGCGAACACCGGGGAGCTGTTTTTT. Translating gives CASSRFTGYANTGELFF.

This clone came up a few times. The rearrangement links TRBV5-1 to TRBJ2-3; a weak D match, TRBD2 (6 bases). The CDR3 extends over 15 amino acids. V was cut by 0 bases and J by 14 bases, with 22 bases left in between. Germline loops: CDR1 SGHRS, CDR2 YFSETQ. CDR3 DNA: TGCGCCAGCAGCTTGGGCGGGTCCGGGGGTGAGCCCCGGTATTTT. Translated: CASSLGGSGGEPRYF. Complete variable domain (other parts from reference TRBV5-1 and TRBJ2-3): KAGVTQTPRYLIKTRGQQVTLSCSPISGHRSVSWYQQTPGQGLQFLFEYFSETQRNKGNFPGRFSGRQFSNSRSEMNVSTLELGDSALYLCASSLGGSGGEPRYFGPGTRLTVL.

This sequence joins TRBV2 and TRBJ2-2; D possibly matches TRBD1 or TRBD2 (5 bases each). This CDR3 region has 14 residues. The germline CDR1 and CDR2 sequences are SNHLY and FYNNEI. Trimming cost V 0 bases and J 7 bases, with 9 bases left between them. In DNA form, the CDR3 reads TGTGCCAGCAGTGAAGCTAGGGACGGCGGGGAGCTGTTTTTT. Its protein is CASSEARDGGELFF.

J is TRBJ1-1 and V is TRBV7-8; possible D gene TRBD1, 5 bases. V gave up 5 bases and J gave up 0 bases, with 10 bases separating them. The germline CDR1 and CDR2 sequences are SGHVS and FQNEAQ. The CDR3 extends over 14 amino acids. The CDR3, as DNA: TGTGCCAGCAGCGCTGACAGTTTGAACACTGAAGCTTTCTTT. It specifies CASSADSLNTEAFF.

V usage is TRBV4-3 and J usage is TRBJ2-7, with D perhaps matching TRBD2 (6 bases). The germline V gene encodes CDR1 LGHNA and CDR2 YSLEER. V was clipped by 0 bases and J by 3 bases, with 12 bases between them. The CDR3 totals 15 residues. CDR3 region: CASSQDPGGHYEQYF. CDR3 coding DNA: TGCGCCAGCAGCCAAGATCCAGGAGGGCACTACGAGCAGTACTTC.

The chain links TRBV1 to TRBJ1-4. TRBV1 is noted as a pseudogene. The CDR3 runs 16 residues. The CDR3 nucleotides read TGCACCAGCAGCCAAGGACGCCGGGACTTTTGTGAAAAACTGTTTTTT. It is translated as CTSSQGRRDFCEKLFF.

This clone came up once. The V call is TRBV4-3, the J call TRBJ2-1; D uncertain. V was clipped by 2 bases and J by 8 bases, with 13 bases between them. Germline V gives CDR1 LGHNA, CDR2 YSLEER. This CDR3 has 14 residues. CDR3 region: CASSQSPGRHEQFF. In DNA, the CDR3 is TGCGCCAGCAGCCAATCCCCGGGCCGCCATGAGCAGTTCTTC.

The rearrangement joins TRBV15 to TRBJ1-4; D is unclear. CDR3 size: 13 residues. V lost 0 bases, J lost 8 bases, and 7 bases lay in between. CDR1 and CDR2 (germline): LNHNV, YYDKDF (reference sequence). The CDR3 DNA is TGTGCCACCAGCAGAGAGCAGGACGAAAAACTGTTTTTT. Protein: CATSREQDEKLFF.

The CDR3, as DNA: TGTGCCTGGAGGGGACAGGGCAGCAATCAGCCCCAGCATTTT. Residues: CAWRGQGSNQPQHF. The chain uses TRBV30 and TRBJ1-5, with 9 bases lining up with TRBD1. Germline V lookup: CDR1 GTSNPN, CDR2 SVGIG (reference sequence). The CDR3 has 14 residues. The ends lost 3 bases at V and 1 base at J; junction bases unmatched: 1.

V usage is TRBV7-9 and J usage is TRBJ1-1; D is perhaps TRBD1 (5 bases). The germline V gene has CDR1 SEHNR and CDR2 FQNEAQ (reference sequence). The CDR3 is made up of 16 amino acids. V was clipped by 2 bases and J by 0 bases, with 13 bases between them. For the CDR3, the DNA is TGTGCCAGCAGCTTATCGTCAGGGAAGATGAACACTGAAGCTTTCTTT. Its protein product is CASSLSSGKMNTEAFF. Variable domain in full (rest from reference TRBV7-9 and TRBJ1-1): DTGVSQNPRHKITKRGQNVTFRCDPISEHNRLYWYRQTLGQGPEFLTYFQNEAQLEKSRLLSDRFSAERPKGSFSTLEIQRTEQGDSAMYLCASSLSSGKMNTEAFFGQGTRLTVV.

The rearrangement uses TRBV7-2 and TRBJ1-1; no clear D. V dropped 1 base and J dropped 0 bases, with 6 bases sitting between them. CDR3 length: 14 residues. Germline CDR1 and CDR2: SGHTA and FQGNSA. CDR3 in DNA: TGTGCCAGCAGCTTAGAGCAGGTGAACACTGAAGCTTTCTTT. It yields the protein CASSLEQVNTEAFF.

The CDR3 spells CASSVAGGLNEKLFF. CDR3 in DNA: TGTGCCAGCAGCGTAGCAGGAGGATTAAATGAAAAACTGTTTTTT. The gene calls are TRBV9 and TRBJ1-4; D remains unclear. CDR3 length equals 15 residues. Per the germline V gene, CDR1 is SGDLS and CDR2 is YYNGEE. Deletions cut 0 bases from V and 5 bases from J, with 11 bases between.

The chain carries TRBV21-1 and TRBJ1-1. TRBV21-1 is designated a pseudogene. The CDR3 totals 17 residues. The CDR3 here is CASRTTRPLLLNTEAFF. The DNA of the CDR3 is TGTGCCAGCAGAACTACAAGGCCGCTACTTTTGAACACTGAAGCTTTCTTT.

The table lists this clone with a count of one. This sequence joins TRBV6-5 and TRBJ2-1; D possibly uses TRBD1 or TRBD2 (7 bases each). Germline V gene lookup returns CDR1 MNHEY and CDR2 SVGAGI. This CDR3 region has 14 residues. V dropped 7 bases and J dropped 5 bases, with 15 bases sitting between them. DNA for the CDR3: TGTGCCAGCAACCAGGGGGGGGGCGACAATGAGCAGTTCTTC. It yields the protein CASNQGGGDNEQFF.